This entry lists 2 T cell receptor beta chains sequenced from one sample in a study of blood T cell repertoires in COVID-19. Generated by immunoSEQ multiplex PCR, the TCRdb table keeps only in-frame clones and is missing some. The sample lists 200,000 to 250,000 clones, around 88% occurring once. Sequencing used PBMCs or T cells enriched from blood (not recorded which). All receptors derive from a woman in her 30s who had recovered from COVID-19.

The chain uses TRBV5-4 and TRBJ1-2; the match to TRBD1 covers 8 bases. Germline CDR1 reads SGHNT; CDR2 reads YYREEE (reference sequence). V lost 4 bases and J lost 8; bases outside the gene matches: 16. The CDR3 contains 16 residues. This CDR3 reads CASSREGRQGFRGYTF. The CDR3 region has the DNA TGTGCCAGCAGCCGTGAGGGGCGACAGGGGTTCCGGGGCTACACCTTC.

The chain joins TRBV6-2 or TRBV6-3 to TRBJ2-1; tentatively, D is TRBD1 (5 bases). This CDR3 contains 16 residues. The germline gives CDR1 MNHEY, CDR2 SVGEGT. V dropped 6 bases and J dropped 1 base, with 16 bases sitting between them. The CDR3 sequence is CASSHKGYGSYNEQFF. Written as DNA, the CDR3 is TGTGCCAGCAGCCATAAGGGGTACGGGTCCTACAATGAGCAGTTCTTC.